This TCR beta chain was obtained from a study of a mutant IDH1 vaccine in newly diagnosed glioma. Study-wide context: Treated patients were approximately 60% male, around 38% female, mean age approximately 42 years.

Time point noted: baseline, week 1 (first vaccination visit). As for treatment: pre-vaccination baseline after standard-of-care therapy. This clone occurred once. Assay: immunoSEQ multiplex PCR; the TCRdb copy retains only in-frame clones and omits some. The profile covers about 32,000 clones, with almost 85% appearing a single time and about 20% taken by the ten largest. Sample: PBMCs, taken from a glioma patient treated with radiotherapy, temozolomide or both. The sequence was collected from a man under 40 with glioma.

DNA of the CDR3: TGTGCCAGTAGACCTAGCGCGATCGGGTCTGGAAACACCATATATTTT. Its protein is CASRPSAIGSGNTIYF. The rearrangement joins TRBV19 to TRBJ1-3; D gene uncertain. Per germline, CDR1 LNHDA and CDR2 SQIVND (reference sequence). V was clipped by 6 bases and J by 1 base, with 16 bases between them. The CDR3 is 16 amino acids. Combining the CDR3 with reference TRBV19 and TRBJ1-3 gives the whole variable domain DGGITQSPKYLFRKEGQNVTLSCEQNLNHDAMYWYRQDPGQGLRLIYYSQIVNDFQKGDIAEGYSVSREKKESFPLTVTSAQKNPTAFYLCASRPSAIGSGNTIYFGEGSWLTVV.